Presented here are 25 T cell receptor beta chains from one specimen sequenced in a study of spatial heterogeneity in lung cancer. Time point specified: sample taken at primary tumor resection. TCRdb re-called the 5' RACE reads with MiXCR, one entry per CDR3 protein. The sample lists approximately 40,000 distinct CDR3 sequences, roughly 13% occurring once. Sequencing was performed on PBMCs, taken at surgery. These receptors came from a male donor with early-stage non-small cell lung cancer.

At least ten counts were recorded for this clonotype. The chain employs TRBV29-1 and TRBJ1-1; a weak D match, TRBD1 (5 bases). CDR3 length: 17 residues. With 1 base removed from V and 8 bases from J, the gap between germline ends came to 26 bases. CDR1 SQVTM and CDR2 ANQGSEA come from the germline V gene. The chain's CDR3 is CSVEGTRDGVLAPEAFF. The CDR3 DNA is TGCAGCGTTGAAGGGACCAGGGACGGTGTTTTGGCACCCGAAGCTTTCTTT.

The rearrangement links TRBV7-9 to TRBJ2-5; D unresolved. CDR3 length: 13 amino acids. Germline values: CDR1 SEHNR, CDR2 FQNEAQ (reference sequence). V was trimmed by 4 bases and J by 4 bases, leaving 10 bases between them. The DNA for the CDR3 is TGTGCCAGCAGCTCCTACGGTGTAGAGACCCAGTACTTC. It specifies CASSSYGVETQYF.

The chain is built from TRBV19 and TRBJ1-5; possible D gene TRBD1, 6 bases. The length of the CDR3 is 14 residues. Germline assignment: CDR1 LNHDA and CDR2 SQIVND (reference sequence). V lost 4 bases, J lost 3 bases, and 10 bases lay in between. CDR3 bases: TGTGCCAGTAGTACCGGACAGCCCAATCAGCCCCAGCATTTT. Protein product: CASSTGQPNQPQHF.

This clonotype was found a few times. CDR3 in amino acids: CSARDRASGRVDTQYF. In DNA form, the CDR3 reads TGCAGTGCTAGAGATCGGGCTAGCGGGAGAGTGGATACGCAGTATTTT. This rearrangement joins TRBV20-1 to TRBJ2-3; 10 nucleotides match TRBD2. This CDR3 region has 16 residues. V shed 0 bases and J 6 bases; nucleotides not matched to a gene: 9. From germline, CDR1 is DFQATT and CDR2 SNEGSKA (reference sequence).

This sequence joins TRBV6-1 and TRBJ2-1; 8 nucleotides align to TRBD2. Germline V CDR1 and CDR2: MNHNS, SASEGT. The CDR3 has 14 residues. V trimming: 7 bases; J trimming: 2 bases; junction bases outside the gene matches: 4. CDR3 DNA: TGTGCCAGCATGGCGGGGGGACCCTACAATGAGCAGTTCTTC. It encodes CASMAGGPYNEQFF.

This clonotype is a singleton in its sample. The CDR3 end shows no conserved phenylalanine or tryptophan, and so a read error is likely. The chain joins TRBV27 to TRBJ1-5, with D unresolved. Trimming left V 6 bases short and J 5 bases short, with 11 bases between. The CDR3 length is 13 residues. The germline CDR1 and CDR2 sequences are MNHEY and SMNVEV (reference sequence). DNA for the CDR3: TGTGCCAGCAGCCCGGACGGCTATCAGCCCCAGCATCTT. Translation gives CASSPDGYQPQHL.

This clonotype came up a few times. This chain joins TRBV12-3 or TRBV12-4 and TRBJ2-2; TRBD1 might be the D (6 bases). The V end was cut by 6 bases, the J end by 0 bases, with 8 bases between. This CDR3 region has 14 residues. This CDR3 is CASRDRTNTGELFF. The CDR3 DNA is TGTGCCAGCAGAGACAGGACGAACACCGGGGAGCTGTTTTTT.

The chain has TRBV9 and TRBJ2-1; no firm D call. Trimming removed 4 bases from V and 8 bases from J, with 7 bases in between. The germline V gene encodes CDR1 SGDLS and CDR2 YYNGEE. The CDR3 covers 11 residues. The CDR3 region is CASSLNHEQFF. In nucleotides, the CDR3 is TGTGCCAGCAGCCTAAACCATGAGCAGTTCTTC.

This clonotype has just a few counts. V is TRBV10-3 and J is TRBJ1-1, with D possibly being TRBD1 (5 bases). V lost 8 bases and J 1 base, leaving 14 bases between the germline ends. Germline V gene lookup returns CDR1 ENHRY and CDR2 SYGVKD. The CDR3 consists of 14 residues. The CDR3 region is CAILNQGRNTEAFF. CDR3 DNA: TGTGCCATCTTGAATCAGGGTAGGAACACTGAAGCTTTCTTT.

The V gene is TRBV4-3, the J gene TRBJ2-5; TRBD1 agrees at 7 bases. The V segment lost 1 base and the J segment 5 bases; nucleotides outside the gene matches: 7. The CDR3 spans 15 residues. Germline assignment: CDR1 LGHNA and CDR2 YSLEER. CDR3 DNA sequence: TGCGCCAGCAGCCAAGTGGTACAGGGGATCGAGACCCAGTACTTC. This sequence encodes CASSQVVQGIETQYF.

V usage is TRBV6-1 and J usage is TRBJ2-4, with 8 bases aligning to TRBD1. J lost 1 base, V lost 9 bases, and 23 bases had no gene match. The CDR3 totals 20 residues. Germline V gives CDR1 MNHNS, CDR2 SASEGT. The CDR3 sequence is CARETGAGLSTPMAKNIQYF. CDR3 DNA sequence: TGTGCCAGGGAGACAGGGGCCGGCCTCTCTACTCCTATGGCCAAAAACATTCAGTACTTC.

The chain couples TRBV19 to TRBJ2-5, with a weak D call TRBD2 (6 bases). The CDR3 is 13 residues long. The V and J ends lost 6 bases and 5 bases respectively, with 13 bases between them. The germline V gene has CDR1 LNHDA and CDR2 SQIVND (reference sequence). CDR3: CASRFGGSETQYF. In DNA, the CDR3 is TGTGCCAGTAGATTCGGGGGATCCGAGACCCAGTACTTC.

The J gene is TRBJ1-3, the V gene TRBV4-2; the match to TRBD1 covers 9 bases. Germline values: CDR1 LGHNA, CDR2 YNFKEQ. CDR3 length equals 15 residues. V lost 4 bases, J lost 4 bases, and 5 bases stayed unmatched. The CDR3: CASSPYGTGGNTIYF. CDR3 bases: TGTGCCAGCAGCCCTTACGGGACAGGGGGAAACACCATATATTTT.

This chain joins TRBV6-5 and TRBJ1-2; D might be TRBD1 (6 bases). Germline-derived CDR1 and CDR2 are MNHEY and SVGAGI. The V end lost 6 bases, the J end lost 7 bases, and 15 bases lay between the germline ends. The CDR3 runs 13 residues. The DNA of the CDR3 is TGTGCCAGCAGCCTAAACAGGGATTCTGGCTACACCTTC. As protein: CASSLNRDSGYTF.

The chain uses TRBV3-1 and TRBJ2-7, with a possible D match to TRBD2 (5 bases). Germline V gene data show CDR1 as LGHDT and CDR2 as YNNKEL (reference sequence). Trimming left V 0 bases short and J 6 bases short, with 15 bases between. The CDR3 runs to 15 residues. CDR3 DNA: TGTGCCAGCAGCCAAGAGAGGACTGGGGTGGGCGAGCAGTACTTC. It codes for CASSQERTGVGEQYF.

The chain uses TRBV4-3 and TRBJ2-1, with no clear D. V lost 4 bases, J lost 6 bases, and 13 bases lay in between. The CDR3 has 14 amino acids. Germline V lookup: CDR1 LGHNA, CDR2 YSLEER. The CDR3 loop is CASSPGFSLNEQFF. The DNA of the CDR3 is TGCGCCAGCAGCCCCGGGTTTAGTCTCAATGAGCAGTTCTTC.

This clonotype was detected many times. The chain employs TRBV7-9 and TRBJ1-4; the D gene is possibly TRBD1 (5 bases). V was pared by 3 bases and J by 13 bases, with 15 bases between. Germline CDR1 is SEHNR and CDR2 is FQNEAQ (reference sequence). The CDR3 contains 13 residues. The CDR3 DNA is TGTGCCAGCAGCTTCGATCGGGGCGGGAGACTGTTTTTT. Its translation is CASSFDRGGRLFF.

This clonotype has just a few counts. In DNA form, the CDR3 reads TGCGCCAGCAGCCAAGGGGGGGCCCGTGGAAACACCATATATTTT. Its translation is CASSQGGARGNTIYF. This chain joins TRBV4-1 and TRBJ1-3; D may be TRBD1 (6 bases). The CDR3 has 15 amino acids. In germline, CDR1 is MGHRA, CDR2 YSYEKL. With 1 base removed from V and 3 bases from J, the gap between germline ends came to 10 bases.

Regarding this clonotype: This sequence may be a read error, since a much larger clone differs from it by one base. The J gene is TRBJ1-5, the V gene TRBV6-6, with D possibly matching TRBD1 (5 bases). This CDR3 comprises 13 residues. Trimming cost V 6 bases and J 4 bases, with 10 bases left between them. Germline CDR1 is MNHNY and CDR2 is SVGAGI (reference sequence). CDR3 sequence: CASRAGKNQPQHF. CDR3 in DNA: TGTGCCAGCAGGGCAGGGAAGAATCAGCCCCAGCATTTT.

This chain connects TRBV7-6 to TRBJ1-3; D gene uncertain. This CDR3 has 14 amino acids. The germline V and J ends were trimmed by 4 bases and 2 bases, with 9 bases remaining between them. In germline, CDR1 is SGHVS, CDR2 FNYEAQ. In nucleotides, the CDR3 is TGTGCCAGCAGCTCCCCTGCGGCTGGAAACACCATATATTTT. Its translation: CASSSPAAGNTIYF.

This clonotype was seen many times. The V gene is TRBV12-3 or TRBV12-4, the J gene TRBJ2-1, with D perhaps TRBD2 (5 bases). This CDR3 spans 13 amino acids. The V end lost 3 bases, the J end lost 6 bases, and 9 bases lay between the germline ends. The CDR3: CASSFAGGNEQFF. CDR3 sequence (DNA): TGTGCCAGCAGTTTTGCGGGTGGCAATGAGCAGTTCTTC.

A few counts support this clonotype. The V call is TRBV5-1, the J call TRBJ2-5; 8 bases line up with TRBD1. The CDR3 loop spans 13 amino acids. V shed 5 bases, J shed 3 bases, and the junction held 3 bases outside the gene matches. CDR1 is SGHRS, CDR2 YFSETQ, per germline. The CDR3 nucleotides are TGCGCCAGCAGTTTACAGGGGGAAGAGACCCAGTACTTC. Its protein is CASSLQGEETQYF.

Ten or more counts support this clonotype. V is TRBV19 and J is TRBJ2-5; D gene uncertain. The CDR3 runs 13 residues. The germline V and J ends were trimmed by 5 bases and 1 base, with 8 bases remaining between them. Germline V gives CDR1 LNHDA, CDR2 SQIVND (reference sequence). CDR3 in DNA: TGTGCCAGTAGTGGGGTTGTCCAAGAGACCCAGTACTTC. This encodes CASSGVVQETQYF.

This clonotype has ten or more counts. The chain recombines TRBV11-2 with TRBJ2-7, with TRBD1 matching 7 bases. The trim removed 5 bases at V and 2 bases at J, leaving 6 bases unmatched. The CDR3 totals 14 residues. From germline, CDR1 is SGHAT and CDR2 FQNNGV. CDR3 protein: CASSLRTGAYEQYF. The CDR3 DNA reads as TGTGCCAGCAGCCTCAGGACAGGCGCCTACGAGCAGTACTTC. The full variable domain, in which reference TRBV11-2 and TRBJ2-7 provide the parts outside the CDR3, is EAGVAQSPRYKIIEKRQSVAFWCNPISGHATLYWYQQILGQGPKLLIQFQNNGVVDDSQLPKDRFSAERLKGVDSTLKIQPAKLEDSAVYLCASSLRTGAYEQYFGPGTRLTVT.

This clonotype was detected many times. The chain couples TRBV29-1 to TRBJ2-5; D possibly matches TRBD1 or TRBD2 (5 bases each). The V end lost 6 bases, the J end lost 2 bases, and 7 bases lay between the germline ends. The CDR3 contains 11 residues. Per germline, CDR1 SQVTM and CDR2 ANQGSEA. CDR3 DNA: TGCAGCGTAGAGGGGCAAGAGACCCAGTACTTC. Translated, it gives CSVEGQETQYF.